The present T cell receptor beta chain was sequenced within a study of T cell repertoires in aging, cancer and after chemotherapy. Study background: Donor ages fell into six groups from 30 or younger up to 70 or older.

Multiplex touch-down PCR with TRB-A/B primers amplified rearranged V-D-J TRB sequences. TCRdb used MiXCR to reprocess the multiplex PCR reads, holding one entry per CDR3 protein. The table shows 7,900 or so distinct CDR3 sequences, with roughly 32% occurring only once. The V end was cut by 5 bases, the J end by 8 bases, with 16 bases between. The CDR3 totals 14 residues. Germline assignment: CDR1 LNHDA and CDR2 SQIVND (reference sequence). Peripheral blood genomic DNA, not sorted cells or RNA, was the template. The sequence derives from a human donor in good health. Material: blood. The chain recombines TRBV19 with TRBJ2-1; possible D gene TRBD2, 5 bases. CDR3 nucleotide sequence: TGTGCCAGTAGTCCCCGAACTAGGGCCGATGAGCAGTTCTTC. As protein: CASSPRTRADEQFF.